The 10 T cell receptor beta chains below come from one sample, sequenced in a study of blood T cell repertoires in COVID-19. TCRdb keeps only in-frame clones here, not all; method: immunoSEQ multiplex PCR. This table holds 210,000 or so clones, approximately 85% found once. Material: peripheral blood. These receptors were collected from a woman in her 70s with active or convalescent COVID-19.

The V gene is TRBV9, the J gene TRBJ1-4; 9 positions agree with TRBD1. The CDR3 is made up of 16 amino acids. Looked up from germline, CDR1 is SGDLS and CDR2 is YYNGEE. The ends lost 5 bases at V and 7 bases at J; junction bases unmatched: 12. The CDR3 DNA follows: TGTGCCAGCAGGCCAAGCAGACAGGGGGAGGTTGAAAAACTGTTTTTT. Amino acid sequence: CASRPSRQGEVEKLFF.

V gene TRBV7-6 combines with J gene TRBJ2-1, with 10 bases matching TRBD2. The V segment lost 0 bases and the J segment 4 bases; nucleotides outside the gene matches: 3. Germline lookup yields CDR1 SGHVS and CDR2 FNYEAQ. CDR3 length: 16 residues. This CDR3 reads CASSLATSGLYNEQFF. The CDR3 nucleotides are TGTGCCAGCAGCTTAGCGACTAGCGGGTTATACAATGAGCAGTTCTTC.

The chain uses TRBV9 and TRBJ2-5, with 8 nucleotides matching TRBD2. Germline V CDR1 and CDR2: SGDLS, YYNGEE. After removal of 3 bases from V and 5 bases from J, the junction contained 9 bases not matched to a gene. The CDR3 has 15 amino acids. In DNA form, the CDR3 reads TGTGCCAGCAGCGAGAGCGGGAGTTTGAGGGAGACCCAGTACTTC. Its translation is CASSESGSLRETQYF.

Of note for this clone: The same CDR3 also results from other DNA sequences found in this sample. This chain joins TRBV19 and TRBJ2-7; maybe TRBD1 (6 bases). Germline-derived CDR1 and CDR2 are LNHDA and SQIVND (reference sequence). CDR3 length: 13 amino acids. Between the trimmed V and J ends, which lost 4 bases and 2 bases, there was a span of 9 bases. CDR3: CASSRDRTYEQYF. The CDR3 region has the DNA TGTGCCAGTAGTAGAGACAGGACCTACGAGCAGTACTTC.

This clone was detected only once. This rearrangement joins TRBV5-5 to TRBJ2-3, with 9 bases lining up with TRBD2. The CDR3 is made up of 17 amino acids. V lost 3 bases, J lost 0 bases, and 8 bases stayed unmatched. Germline V lookup: CDR1 SGHKS, CDR2 YYEKEE (reference sequence). CDR3 residues: CASSSYPTSGSTDTQYF. The CDR3 region has the DNA TGTGCCAGCAGCTCCTACCCCACTAGCGGGAGCACAGATACGCAGTATTTT.

J is TRBJ2-3 and V is TRBV5-1; 7 nucleotides line up with TRBD2. The CDR3 loop spans 13 amino acids. Germline V gene lookup returns CDR1 SGHRS and CDR2 YFSETQ. The V and J ends lost 4 bases and 5 bases, in that order; junction bases with no gene match: 4. CDR3 bases: TGCGCCAGCAGCCCCGGACTAGAAGATACGCAGTATTTT. Translated, it gives CASSPGLEDTQYF.

V usage is TRBV29-1 and J usage is TRBJ2-2, with TRBD1 as a possible D gene (5 bases). Per germline, CDR1 SQVTM and CDR2 ANQGSEA. V lost 4 bases and J lost 6, with 6 bases in between. CDR3 length: 11 residues. For the CDR3, the DNA is TGCAGCGTTGTAGGGGCCGGGGAGCTGTTTTTT. Protein product: CSVVGAGELFF.

This clone has a single count. This chain uses TRBV18 with TRBJ2-7; 7 bases are a match to TRBD2. The CDR3 consists of 15 residues. Germline CDR1 and CDR2: KGHSH and LQKENI. Unmatched junction bases numbered 8, after V lost 3 bases and J lost 3 bases. In nucleotides, the CDR3 is TGTGCCAGCTCACCTGGTCCGGGAGGAAGCTACGAGCAGTACTTC. Its translation is CASSPGPGGSYEQYF.

The table lists this clone with a count of one. The chain is built from TRBV14 and TRBJ2-5; TRBD2 aligns across 8 bases. Germline CDR1 and CDR2: SGHDN and FVKESK. This CDR3 region has 16 residues. Trimming took 4 bases from V and 4 from J; bases not matched to a gene: 11. The CDR3 spells CASSPTGTRRGETQYF. The CDR3 DNA reads as TGTGCCAGCAGCCCGACCGGGACTAGGAGGGGAGAGACCCAGTACTTC.

The rearrangement uses TRBV18 and TRBJ1-1, with a possible D match to TRBD1 (6 bases). The CDR3 covers 13 residues. V dropped 5 bases and J dropped 3 bases, with 10 bases sitting between them. Germline V gene lookup returns CDR1 KGHSH and CDR2 LQKENI. The CDR3 reads CASSSNRDTEAFF. The CDR3 bases are TGTGCCAGCTCAAGTAACAGGGACACTGAAGCTTTCTTT.